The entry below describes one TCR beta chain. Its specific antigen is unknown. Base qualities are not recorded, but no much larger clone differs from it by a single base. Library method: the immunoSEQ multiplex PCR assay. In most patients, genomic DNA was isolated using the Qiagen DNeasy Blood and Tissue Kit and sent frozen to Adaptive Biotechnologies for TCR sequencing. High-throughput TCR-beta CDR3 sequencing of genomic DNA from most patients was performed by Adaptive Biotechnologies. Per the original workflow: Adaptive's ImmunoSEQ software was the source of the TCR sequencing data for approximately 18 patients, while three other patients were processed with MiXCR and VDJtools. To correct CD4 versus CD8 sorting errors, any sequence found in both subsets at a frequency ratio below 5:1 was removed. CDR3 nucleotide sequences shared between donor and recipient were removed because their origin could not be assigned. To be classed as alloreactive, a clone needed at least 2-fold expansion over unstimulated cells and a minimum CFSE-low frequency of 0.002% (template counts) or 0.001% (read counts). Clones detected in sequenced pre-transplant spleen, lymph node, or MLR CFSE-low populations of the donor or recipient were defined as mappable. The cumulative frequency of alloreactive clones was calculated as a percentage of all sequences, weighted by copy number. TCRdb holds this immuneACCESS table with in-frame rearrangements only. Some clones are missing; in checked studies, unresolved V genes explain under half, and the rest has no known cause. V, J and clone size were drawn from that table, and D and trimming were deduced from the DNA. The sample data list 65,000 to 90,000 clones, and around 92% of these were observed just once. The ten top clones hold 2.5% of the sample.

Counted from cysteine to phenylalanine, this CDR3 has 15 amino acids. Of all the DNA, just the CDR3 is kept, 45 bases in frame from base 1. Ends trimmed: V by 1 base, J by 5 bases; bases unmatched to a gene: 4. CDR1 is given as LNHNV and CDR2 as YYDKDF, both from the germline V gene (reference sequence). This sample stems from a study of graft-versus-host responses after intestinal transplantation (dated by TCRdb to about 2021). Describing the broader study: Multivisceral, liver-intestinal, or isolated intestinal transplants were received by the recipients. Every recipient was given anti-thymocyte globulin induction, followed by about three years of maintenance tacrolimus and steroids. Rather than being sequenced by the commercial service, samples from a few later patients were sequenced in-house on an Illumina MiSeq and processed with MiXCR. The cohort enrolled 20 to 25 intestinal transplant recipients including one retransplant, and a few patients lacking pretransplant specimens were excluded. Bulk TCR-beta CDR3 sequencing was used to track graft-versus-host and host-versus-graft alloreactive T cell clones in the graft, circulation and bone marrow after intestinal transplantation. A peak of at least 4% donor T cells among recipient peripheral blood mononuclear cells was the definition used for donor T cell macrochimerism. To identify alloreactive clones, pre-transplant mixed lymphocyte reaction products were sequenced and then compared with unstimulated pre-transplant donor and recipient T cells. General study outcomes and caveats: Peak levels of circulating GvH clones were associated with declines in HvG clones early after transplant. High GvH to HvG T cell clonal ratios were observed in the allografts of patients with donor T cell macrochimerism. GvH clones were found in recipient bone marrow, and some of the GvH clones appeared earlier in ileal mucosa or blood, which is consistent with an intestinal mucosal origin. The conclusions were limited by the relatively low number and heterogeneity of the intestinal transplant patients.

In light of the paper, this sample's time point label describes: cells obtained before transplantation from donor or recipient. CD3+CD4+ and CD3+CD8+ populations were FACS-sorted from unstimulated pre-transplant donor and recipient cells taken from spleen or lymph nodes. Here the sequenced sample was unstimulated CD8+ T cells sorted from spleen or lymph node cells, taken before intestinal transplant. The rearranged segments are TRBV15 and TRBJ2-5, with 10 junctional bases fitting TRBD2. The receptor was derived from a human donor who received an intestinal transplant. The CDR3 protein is CATSRAAGGWETQYF. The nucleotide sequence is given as TGTGCCACCAGCAGAGCAGCGGGAGGGTGGGAGACCCAGTACTTC.